Following are 32 T cell receptor beta chains from one sample sequenced in a study of neoadjuvant anti-PD-1 for oral cavity cancer. Clones were sequenced by immunoSEQ multiplex PCR, and TCRdb holds only the in-frame ones, with some missing. Of about 15,000 clones listed, 30% to 45% are singletons. Time point of the sample: after neoadjuvant nivolumab, at surgical resection. Material: tumor tissue, obtained after nivolumab (anti-PD-1) treatment. These receptors all stem from a person between 40 and 80 years old with oral cavity squamous cell carcinoma.

The rearrangement joins TRBV7-8 to TRBJ2-7, with 7 bases lining up with TRBD1. With 6 bases clipped from V and 3 bases from J, the junction kept 11 bases outside the gene matches. Germline assignment: CDR1 SGHVS and CDR2 FQNEAQ. The CDR3 contains 15 residues. The CDR3 region is CASSARQGSSYEQYF. CDR3 coding DNA: TGTGCCAGCAGTGCCCGACAGGGAAGTAGCTACGAGCAGTACTTC.

This chain joins TRBV21-1 and TRBJ2-7; TRBD1 is the table's D call and was not checked against the DNA. TRBV21-1 is flagged as a pseudogene. The CDR3 is made up of 14 amino acids. The CDR3 DNA follows: TGTGCCAGCAGCAGGGGGACAAATACCTACGAGCAGTACTTC. It specifies CASSRGTNTYEQYF.

V and J are TRBV6-6 and TRBJ2-3; TRBD2 agrees at 8 bases. The ends lost 0 bases at V and 7 bases at J; junction bases unmatched: 6. The CDR3 sequence is 15 residues long. Germline CDR1 and CDR2: MNHNY and SVGAGI (reference sequence). CDR3 bases: TGTGCCAGCAGTTACTCGGGACTAGGCGGTTATACGCAGTATTTT. This encodes CASSYSGLGGYTQYF.

The chain is built from TRBV5-4 and TRBJ2-5; 9 bases fit TRBD2. The CDR3 sequence is 15 residues long. CDR1 and CDR2 from the germline V gene are SGHNT and YYREEE (reference sequence). The V and J ends lost 4 bases and 1 base, in that order; junction bases with no gene match: 5. Written as DNA, the CDR3 is TGTGCCAGCAGCCAACCAGCGGGGGGCCAAGAGACCCAGTACTTC. Translating it yields CASSQPAGGQETQYF.

Ten or more counts support this clone. The chain combines TRBV7-9 with TRBJ1-2; tentatively, D is TRBD1 (6 bases). V lost 4 bases and J lost 8, with 14 bases in between. Germline CDR1 and CDR2: SEHNR and FQNEAQ (reference sequence). The CDR3 totals 13 residues. In DNA, the CDR3 is TGTGCCAGCAGCTCCGGACAGTCCCGGGGCTACACCTTC. Amino acid sequence: CASSSGQSRGYTF.

V and J are TRBV28 and TRBJ2-7; D remains ambiguous. The CDR3 sequence is 13 residues long. Germline CDR1 reads MDHEN; CDR2 reads SYDVKM. The V end lost 7 bases, the J end lost 2 bases, and 12 bases lay between the germline ends. CDR3 nucleotides: TGTGCCAGCAATCCCCCCACAGCCTACGAGCAGTACTTC. Translation: CASNPPTAYEQYF.

This clone was seen more than once but under ten times. The same CDR3 can be traced to other DNA sequences in this sample. This chain uses TRBV13 with TRBJ2-7, with D uncertain. This CDR3 spans 13 amino acids. From germline, CDR1 is PRHDT and CDR2 FYEKMQ (reference sequence). V was pared by 0 bases and J by 2 bases, with 5 bases between. The CDR3 bases are TGTGCCAGCAGCTTAGGTCGGGCCTACGAGCAGTACTTC. This sequence encodes CASSLGRAYEQYF.

The V call is TRBV5-4, the J call TRBJ1-2; D is perhaps TRBD1 (6 bases). CDR1 and CDR2 (germline): SGHNT, YYREEE (reference sequence). The CDR3 loop spans 13 amino acids. V dropped 6 bases and J dropped 2 bases, with 11 bases sitting between them. Here the CDR3 reads CASTLGGNYGYTF. CDR3 DNA sequence: TGTGCCAGCACACTCGGGGGCAACTATGGCTACACCTTC.

The chain employs TRBV7-8 and TRBJ1-2; weak D call: TRBD1 (5 bases). Trimming took off 1 base at V and 2 bases at J, with 8 bases between the two ends. Germline V gene lookup returns CDR1 SGHVS and CDR2 FQNEAQ. This CDR3 comprises 14 residues. DNA for the CDR3: TGTGCCAGCAGCTTAGATGAGGGGAACTATGGCTACACCTTC. It translates to CASSLDEGNYGYTF.

V gene TRBV9 combines with J gene TRBJ1-3; D gene ambiguous. V lost 3 bases to trimming and J lost 5 bases, with 12 bases between them. CDR1 is SGDLS, CDR2 YYNGEE, per germline. This CDR3 has 14 residues. This CDR3 is CASSALTYRNTIYF. The CDR3 DNA is TGTGCCAGCAGCGCCCTGACTTACCGAAACACCATATATTTT.

The chain carries TRBV4-3 and TRBJ1-3; 7 nucleotides align to TRBD1. After removal of 0 bases from V and 2 bases from J, the junction contained 4 bases not matched to a gene. From germline, CDR1 is LGHNA and CDR2 YSLEER. This CDR3 is built from 16 residues. CDR3 sequence reads: CASSQDFDRAGNTIYF. The CDR3 DNA follows: TGCGCCAGCAGCCAAGACTTCGACAGGGCTGGAAACACCATATATTTT.

This rearrangement joins TRBV7-3 to TRBJ1-1; D is ambiguous. The ends were cut back, 4 bases at V and 2 bases at J, with 8 bases in the middle. The CDR3 sequence is 13 residues long. CDR1 is SGHTA, CDR2 FQGTGA, per germline. The CDR3 DNA sequence: TGTGCCAGCAGCTCCCTCGGAAACACTGAAGCTTTCTTT. Translating gives CASSSLGNTEAFF.

The genes are TRBV5-1 and TRBJ1-5, with TRBD1 matching 8 bases. Trimming cost V 2 bases and J 6 bases; bases outside gene matches: 7. CDR3 length: 15 amino acids. In germline, CDR1 is SGHRS, CDR2 YFSETQ. In DNA, the CDR3 is TGCGCCAGCAGCTTACAGGGGGTGGTCGGTCAGCCCCAGCATTTT. Amino acids: CASSLQGVVGQPQHF.

This chain links TRBV11-3 with TRBJ2-2; D call uncertain. The germline V and J ends were trimmed by 4 bases and 0 bases, with 6 bases remaining between them. Germline V gives CDR1 SGHNT, CDR2 YENEEA. There are 14 residues in the CDR3. CDR3 coding DNA: TGTGCCAGCAGCTCCCATCCGAACACCGGGGAGCTGTTTTTT. This codes for CASSSHPNTGELFF.

The V call is TRBV27, the J call TRBJ1-1, with 10 bases that match TRBD1. V was pared by 5 bases and J by 1 base, with 1 base of the junction left unmatched. CDR3 length: 14 residues. CDR1 and CDR2 (germline): MNHEY, SMNVEV (reference sequence). CDR3 sequence: CASSRDRGNTEAFF. The CDR3 bases are TGTGCCAGCAGTCGGGACAGGGGGAACACTGAAGCTTTCTTT.

This clone was seen many times. The V and J genes are TRBV5-1 and TRBJ2-2; D not certain. CDR1 SGHRS and CDR2 YFSETQ come from the germline V gene. Deletions cut 5 bases from V and 1 base from J, with 15 bases between. The CDR3 extends over 16 amino acids. CDR3 DNA sequence: TGCGCCAGCAGTCCGAGTTGGGCCGAGAACACCGGGGAGCTGTTTTTT. The encoded protein is CASSPSWAENTGELFF.

The rearrangement uses TRBV7-2 and TRBJ1-6; D not resolved. Trimming removed 5 bases from V and 10 bases from J, with 18 bases in between. The CDR3 contains 15 residues. Germline CDR1 is SGHTA and CDR2 is FQGNSA. In DNA, the CDR3 is TGTGCCAGCAGCGCAGCGGCCGGGAACAAATCACCCCTCCACTTT. Translated: CASSAAAGNKSPLHF.

The CDR3 DNA sequence: TGTGCCAGCAGTTTATTTGGTACAGGACTCTCTGGGGCCAACGTCCTGACTTTC. It specifies CASSLFGTGLSGANVLTF. The rearrangement joins TRBV27 to TRBJ2-6; D tentatively fits TRBD1 or TRBD2 (5 bases each). There are 18 residues in the CDR3. Germline CDR1 is MNHEY and CDR2 is SMNVEV (reference sequence). V was pared by 1 base and J by 0 bases, with 13 bases between.

The chain is built from TRBV5-1 and TRBJ2-7; 8 nucleotides match TRBD1. The CDR3 is made up of 15 amino acids. J was trimmed by 2 bases and V by 4 bases; bases with no gene match: 8. Germline V gives CDR1 SGHRS, CDR2 YFSETQ. The CDR3 DNA sequence: TGCGCCAGCAGCCCGGGACAGGACGGCACCTACGAGCAGTACTTC. Amino acids: CASSPGQDGTYEQYF.

In its sample, this clone ranks as medium-sized. This chain links TRBV4-3 with TRBJ1-1; D is unclear. The germline V and J ends were trimmed by 4 bases and 0 bases, with 18 bases remaining between them. The CDR3 runs to 17 residues. CDR1 is LGHNA and CDR2 is YSLEER in the germline V gene. The CDR3 DNA sequence: TGCGCCAGCAGCCCGAGAGGGAACACAGCCATGAACACTGAAGCTTTCTTT. It codes for CASSPRGNTAMNTEAFF.

This clone was recorded a few times. The chain combines TRBV11-3 with TRBJ2-1; 9 nucleotides agree with TRBD1. Germline V gene lookup returns CDR1 SGHNT and CDR2 YENEEA. This CDR3 is 15 amino acids long. V shed 5 bases and J 10 bases; nucleotides not matched to a gene: 12. CDR3 DNA: TGTGCCAGCAGCCCCGACAGGGGGGACGCCGAAGAGCAGTTCTTC. Its translation: CASSPDRGDAEEQFF.

The genes are TRBV25-1 and TRBJ1-1, with 7 nucleotides matching TRBD1. Unmatched junction bases numbered 5, after V lost 7 bases and J lost 0 bases. This CDR3 is built from 14 residues. Germline CDR1 is MGHDK and CDR2 is SYGVNS. CDR3 coding DNA: TGTGCCAGCACCGAGACAGGGCTGAACACTGAAGCTTTCTTT. Its protein is CASTETGLNTEAFF. Complete variable domain (other parts from reference TRBV25-1 and TRBJ1-1): EADIYQTPRYLVIGTGKKITLECSQTMGHDKMYWYQQDPGMELHLIHYSYGVNSTEKGDLSSESTVSRIRTEHFPLTLESARPSHTSQYLCASTETGLNTEAFFGQGTRLTVV.

This clone was detected a few times. The chain has TRBV7-9 and TRBJ1-1; D is possibly TRBD1 (5 bases). Trimming removed 3 bases from V and 1 base from J, with 9 bases in between. The CDR3 consists of 14 residues. Germline assignment: CDR1 SEHNR and CDR2 FQNEAQ (reference sequence). The CDR3 sequence is CASSFRQSNTEAFF. The CDR3 region has the DNA TGTGCCAGCAGCTTCCGACAGTCGAACACTGAAGCTTTCTTT.

The J gene is TRBJ2-2, the V gene TRBV25-1; 7 nucleotides match TRBD1. This CDR3 contains 13 residues. CDR1 is MGHDK and CDR2 is SYGVNS in the germline V gene. Losses at the gene ends were 6 bases for V and 6 bases for J; bases not matched to a gene: 4. The CDR3 DNA is TGTGCCAGCAGATCACAGGGGTCCGGGGAGCTGTTTTTT. This sequence encodes CASRSQGSGELFF.

This clone was recorded a few times. The chain has TRBV2 and TRBJ1-5; D uncertain. The V and J ends lost 4 bases and 9 bases respectively, with 16 bases between them. There are 14 residues in the CDR3. Germline assignment: CDR1 SNHLY and CDR2 FYNNEI. The CDR3 spells CASSAGSLAPPQHF. The DNA for the CDR3 is TGTGCCAGCAGTGCTGGGTCTCTTGCTCCGCCCCAGCATTTT.

This clone was observed a single time. DNA for the CDR3: TGTGCCAGCTTCGGTGGGGGGGATTTCGGCTACACCTTC. Translating gives CASFGGGDFGYTF. The chain combines TRBV18 with TRBJ1-2; a possible D gene is TRBD1 (5 bases). The germline CDR1 and CDR2 sequences are KGHSH and LQKENI. Trimming removed 7 bases at V and 8 bases at J, with 17 bases between. This CDR3 contains 13 residues.

The rearrangement uses TRBV7-3 and TRBJ2-7, with 8 bases identical to TRBD2. From germline, CDR1 is SGHTA and CDR2 FQGTGA. The junction had 6 bases not matched to a gene; V was cut back by 2 bases and J by 6 bases. This CDR3 has 14 residues. For the CDR3, the DNA is TGTGCCAGCAGCTTATACGGGGGGGCCGGCGAGCAGTACTTC. Encoded protein: CASSLYGGAGEQYF.

This chain connects TRBV6-5 to TRBJ1-2; 8 nucleotides line up with TRBD1. Germline V lookup: CDR1 MNHEY, CDR2 SVGAGI. This CDR3 is built from 13 residues. The V gene end was trimmed by 5 bases and the J gene end by 5 bases; junction bases not matched to a gene: 4. CDR3 sequence: CASSRTGKYGYTF. For the CDR3, the DNA is TGTGCCAGCAGTAGGACAGGGAAATATGGCTACACCTTC.

The chain joins TRBV7-2 to TRBJ2-7; D might be TRBD1 or TRBD2, each matching 6 bases. V shed 1 base and J shed 5 bases, with 27 bases lying between them. The V gene's germline CDR1 is SGHTA and CDR2 FQGNSA. This CDR3 contains 19 residues. The CDR3 DNA follows: TGTGCCAGCAGCTTAGTTGGCAGGTTCAGGGGAGGTCGTACCGACGAGCAGTACTTC. This encodes CASSLVGRFRGGRTDEQYF.

This chain joins TRBV19 and TRBJ1-3, with 8 nucleotides matching TRBD1. The CDR3 covers 15 residues. Germline trimming cut 5 bases from V and 0 bases from J; bases unmatched to any gene: 3. Germline assignment: CDR1 LNHDA and CDR2 SQIVND (reference sequence). The CDR3 DNA follows: TGTGCCAGTAGTTTACAGGGGGACTCTGGAAACACCATATATTTT. Protein sequence: CASSLQGDSGNTIYF.

The genes are TRBV2 and TRBJ2-3; TRBD2 matches at 14 bases. J gave up 11 bases and V 5 bases, and 6 bases lay outside the gene matches. Per germline, CDR1 SNHLY and CDR2 FYNNEI. This CDR3 is built from 14 residues. The CDR3 bases are TGTGCCAGCAGTCAAGGGACTAGCGGGGGAAGGCAGTATTTT. It codes for CASSQGTSGGRQYF.

This chain joins TRBV7-8 and TRBJ2-5, with 11 bases matching TRBD1. The CDR3 has 16 residues. CDR1 and CDR2 (germline): SGHVS, FQNEAQ. The trim removed 5 bases at V and 5 bases at J, leaving 10 bases unmatched. DNA for the CDR3: TGTGCCAGCAGCATACCCGGGACAGGGGGATTTGAGACCCAGTACTTC. This encodes CASSIPGTGGFETQYF.